This paragraph reports one T cell receptor (beta chain). Authors' processing steps: From reference gene primer amplification, estimates of nucleated cell counts were derived. Only in-frame clones appear in the TCRdb table, and some are missing; sequencing was by immunoSEQ multiplex PCR. V, J and clone size are those of that table, while D and trimming were read from the DNA. The data show 200,000 to 250,000 clones, around 80% seen once. These data are taken from a study of blood T cell repertoires in COVID-19. Across the study: Samples representing acute and convalescent COVID-19 were sourced from the United States, Italy and Spain. T cells, B-cell-depleted T cells, or PBMCs provided the cDNA or gDNA that served as material.

J lost 2 bases, V lost 1 base, and 3 bases had no gene match. CDR3 length: 17 residues. The germline CDR1 and CDR2 sequences are SGHTA and FQGNSA. The chain uses TRBV7-2 and TRBJ2-4; 12 bases are a match to TRBD1. The TCR comes from a woman older than 75 with acute or convalescent COVID-19. The sequencing input was peripheral blood. CDR3 bases: TGTGCCAGCAGCTTAGGGGACAGGGGGCTAACCAAAAACATTCAGTACTTC. It encodes CASSLGDRGLTKNIQYF. Drawing the rest from reference TRBV7-2 and TRBJ2-4, the complete variable domain is GAGVSQSPSNKVTEKGKDVELRCDPISGHTALYWYRQSLGQGLEFLIYFQGNSAPDKSGLPSDRFSAERTGGSVSTLTIQRTQQEDSAVYLCASSLGDRGLTKNIQYFGAGTRLSVL.